The TCR beta chain under discussion was sequenced for a study of cytomegalovirus exposure and HLA in healthy donors. From germline, CDR1 is SGHNT and CDR2 YYREEE (reference sequence). V shed 4 bases and J 8 bases; nucleotides not matched to a gene: 12. The CDR3 length is 15 residues. This clone was seen once. The assay was immunoSEQ multiplex PCR, and TCRdb's table has in-frame clones only and misses some. The sample comprises some 120,000 clones, almost 90% of which are singletons, and roughly 1.4% rests with the top ten. The specimen was PBMCs. This TCR was recovered from a young man in good health and CMV-seronegative. The rearrangement links TRBV5-4 to TRBJ2-1, with 7 bases lining up with TRBD2. CDR3 sequence (DNA): TGTGCCAGCAGCCCGCGGACTAGTCGTGGCGATGAGCAGTTCTTC. The encoded protein is CASSPRTSRGDEQFF. The full variable domain, its missing parts supplied by reference TRBV5-4 and TRBJ2-1, is ETGVTQSPTHLIKTRGQQVTLRCSSQSGHNTVSWYQQALGQGPQFIFQYYREEENGRGNFPPRFSGLQFPNYSSELNVNALELDDSALYLCASSPRTSRGDEQFFGPGTRLTVL.